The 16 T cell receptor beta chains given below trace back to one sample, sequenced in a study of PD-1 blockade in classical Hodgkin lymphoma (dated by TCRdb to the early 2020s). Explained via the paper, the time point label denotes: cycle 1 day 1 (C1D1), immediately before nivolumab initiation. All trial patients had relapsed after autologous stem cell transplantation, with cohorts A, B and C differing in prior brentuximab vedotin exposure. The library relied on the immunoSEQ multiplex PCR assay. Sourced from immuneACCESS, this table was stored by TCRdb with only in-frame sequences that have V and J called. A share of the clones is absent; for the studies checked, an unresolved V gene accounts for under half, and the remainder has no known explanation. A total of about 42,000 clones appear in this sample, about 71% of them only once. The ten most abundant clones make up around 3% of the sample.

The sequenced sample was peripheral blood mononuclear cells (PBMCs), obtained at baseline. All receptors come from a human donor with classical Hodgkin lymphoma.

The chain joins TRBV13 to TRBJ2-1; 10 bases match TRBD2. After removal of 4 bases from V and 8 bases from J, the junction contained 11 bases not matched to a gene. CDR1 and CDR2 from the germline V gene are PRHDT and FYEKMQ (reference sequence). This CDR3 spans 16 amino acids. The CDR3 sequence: CASSSQAGGPPDEQFF. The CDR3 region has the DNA TGTGCCAGCAGCTCACAAGCGGGAGGGCCCCCCGATGAGCAGTTCTTC.

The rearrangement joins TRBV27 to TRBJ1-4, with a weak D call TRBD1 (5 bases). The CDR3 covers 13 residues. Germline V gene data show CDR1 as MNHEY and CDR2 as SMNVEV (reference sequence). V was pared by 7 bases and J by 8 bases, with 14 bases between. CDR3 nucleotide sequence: TGTGCCAGCAAAGGGGTGGCCCCCGAAAAACTGTTTTTT. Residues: CASKGVAPEKLFF.

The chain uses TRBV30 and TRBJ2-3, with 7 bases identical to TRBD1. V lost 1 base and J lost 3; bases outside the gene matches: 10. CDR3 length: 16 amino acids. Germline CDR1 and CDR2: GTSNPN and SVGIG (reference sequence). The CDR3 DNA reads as TGTGCCTGGAGTGACCCGGGACAGCTATATACAGATACGCAGTATTTT. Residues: CAWSDPGQLYTDTQYF.

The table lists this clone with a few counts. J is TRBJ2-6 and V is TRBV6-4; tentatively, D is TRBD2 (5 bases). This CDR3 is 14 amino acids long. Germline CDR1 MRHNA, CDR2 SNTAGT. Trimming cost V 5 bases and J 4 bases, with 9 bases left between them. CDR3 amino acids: CASSPEVGANVLTF. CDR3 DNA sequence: TGTGCCAGCAGTCCGGAGGTCGGGGCCAACGTCCTGACTTTC.

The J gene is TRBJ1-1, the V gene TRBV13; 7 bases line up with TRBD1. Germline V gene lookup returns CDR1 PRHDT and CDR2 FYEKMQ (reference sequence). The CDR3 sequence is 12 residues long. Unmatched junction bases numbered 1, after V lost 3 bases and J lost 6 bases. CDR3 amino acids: CASSFQGAEAFF. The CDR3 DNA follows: TGTGCCAGCAGCTTTCAGGGGGCTGAAGCTTTCTTT. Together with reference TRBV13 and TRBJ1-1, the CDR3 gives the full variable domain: AAGVIQSPRHLIKEKRETATLKCYPIPRHDTVYWYQQGPGQDPQFLISFYEKMQSDKGSIPDRFSAQQFSDYHSELNMSSLELGDSALYFCASSFQGAEAFFGQGTRLTVV.

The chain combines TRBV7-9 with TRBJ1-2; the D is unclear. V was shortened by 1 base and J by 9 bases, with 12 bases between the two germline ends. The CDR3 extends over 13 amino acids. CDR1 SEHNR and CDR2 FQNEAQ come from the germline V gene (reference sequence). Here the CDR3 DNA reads TGTGCCAGCAGCTTAGGTGACGGAGGAAGCTACACCTTC. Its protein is CASSLGDGGSYTF.

CDR3 DNA: TGTGCCAGCAGCCGGGGAATCTTGAGGGGAGAGAACACTGAAGCTTTCTTT. It translates to CASSRGILRGENTEAFF. The chain couples TRBV14 to TRBJ1-1; a weak D match, TRBD1 (5 bases). Trimming stripped 4 bases from V and 1 base from J, with 19 bases between. This CDR3 has 17 residues. Germline CDR1 is SGHDN and CDR2 is FVKESK.

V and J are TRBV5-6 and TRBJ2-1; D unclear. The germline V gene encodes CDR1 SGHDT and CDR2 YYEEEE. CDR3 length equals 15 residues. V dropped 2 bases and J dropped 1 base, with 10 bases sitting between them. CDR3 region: CASSLDVTSYNEQFF. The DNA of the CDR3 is TGTGCCAGCAGCTTAGACGTAACTTCCTACAATGAGCAGTTCTTC.

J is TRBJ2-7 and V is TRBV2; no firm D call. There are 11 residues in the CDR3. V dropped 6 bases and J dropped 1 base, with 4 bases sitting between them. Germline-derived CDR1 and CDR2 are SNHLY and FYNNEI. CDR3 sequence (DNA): TGTGCCAGCAGCCCTTCCTACGAGCAGTACTTC. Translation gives CASSPSYEQYF.

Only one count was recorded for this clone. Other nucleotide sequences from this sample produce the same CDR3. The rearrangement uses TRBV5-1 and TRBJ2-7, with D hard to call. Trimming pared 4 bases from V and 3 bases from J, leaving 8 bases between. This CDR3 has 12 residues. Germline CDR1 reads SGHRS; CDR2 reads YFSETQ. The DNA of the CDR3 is TGCGCCAGCAGCCCAGGTAGCTACGAGCAGTACTTC. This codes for CASSPGSYEQYF.

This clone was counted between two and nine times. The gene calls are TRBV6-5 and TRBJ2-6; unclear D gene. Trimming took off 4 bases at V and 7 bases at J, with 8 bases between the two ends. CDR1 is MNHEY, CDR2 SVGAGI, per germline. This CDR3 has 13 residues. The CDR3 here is CASSSSLANVLTF. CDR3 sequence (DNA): TGTGCCAGCAGTTCCTCTCTAGCCAACGTCCTGACTTTC.

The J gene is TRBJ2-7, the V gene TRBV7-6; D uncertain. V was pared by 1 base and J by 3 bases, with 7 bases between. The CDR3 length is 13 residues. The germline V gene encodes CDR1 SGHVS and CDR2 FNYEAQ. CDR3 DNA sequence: TGTGCCAGCAGCTTAGGCCCAGGCTACGAGCAGTACTTC. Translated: CASSLGPGYEQYF.

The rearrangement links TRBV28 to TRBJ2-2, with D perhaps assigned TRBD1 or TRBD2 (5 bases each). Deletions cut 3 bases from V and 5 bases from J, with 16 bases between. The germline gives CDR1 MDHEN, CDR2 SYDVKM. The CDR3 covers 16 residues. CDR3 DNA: TGTGCCAGCAGTTTCACCCTTGGGGACGGGACCGGGGAGCTGTTTTTT. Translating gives CASSFTLGDGTGELFF. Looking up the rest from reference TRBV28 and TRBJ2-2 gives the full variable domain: DVKVTQSSRYLVKRTGEKVFLECVQDMDHENMFWYRQDPGLGLRLIYFSYDVKMKEKGDIPEGYSVSREKKERFSLILESASTNQTSMYLCASSFTLGDGTGELFFGEGSRLTVL.

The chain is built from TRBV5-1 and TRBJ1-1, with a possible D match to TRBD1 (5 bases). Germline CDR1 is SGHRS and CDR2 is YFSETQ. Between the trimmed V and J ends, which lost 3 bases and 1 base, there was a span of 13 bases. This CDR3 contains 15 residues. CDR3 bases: TGCGCCAGCAGCTCCCTCCCAGGGCAGAACACTGAAGCTTTCTTT. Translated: CASSSLPGQNTEAFF.

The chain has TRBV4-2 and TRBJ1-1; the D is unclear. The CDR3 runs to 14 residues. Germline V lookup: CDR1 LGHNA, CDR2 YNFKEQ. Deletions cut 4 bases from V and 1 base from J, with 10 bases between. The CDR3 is CASSLSAANTEAFF. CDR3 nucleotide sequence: TGTGCCAGCAGCCTAAGTGCGGCGAACACTGAAGCTTTCTTT.

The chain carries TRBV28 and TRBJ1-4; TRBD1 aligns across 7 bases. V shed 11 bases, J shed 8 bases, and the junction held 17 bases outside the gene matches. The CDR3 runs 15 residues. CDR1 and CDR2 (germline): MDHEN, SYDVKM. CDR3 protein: CAATPDRSVREKLFF. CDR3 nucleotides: TGTGCCGCCACCCCGGACAGGTCGGTCAGAGAAAAACTGTTTTTT.